This is a list of T cell receptor beta chains from one sample in a study of blood T cell repertoires in COVID-19. Data came from immunoSEQ multiplex PCR; TCRdb stores just in-frame clones and leaves some out. The sample has around 170,000 clones, approximately 90% seen once. The sample consisted of peripheral blood. The receptors originated from a woman in her twenties or thirties with active or convalescent COVID-19. CDR3s include the opening cysteine and the closing phenylalanine or tryptophan. A D gene is named only where the DNA matches it firmly. Expanded clones get a size class; other rows say once, few or many, or leave the size out.

D gene,V gene,J gene,clone size,CDR3 DNA,CDR3 protein
TRBD1,TRBV3-1/TRBV3-2,TRBJ1-4,.,TGTGCCAGCAGCCAAGCCGGGACAGGGGAGGGAAAACTGTTTTTT,CASSQAGTGEGKLFF
TRBD2,TRBV27,TRBJ2-2,.,TGTGCCAGCAGTTTAAGGCTAGCGGGAGGGCGGGGCACCGGGGAGCTGTTTTTT,CASSLRLAGGRGTGELFF
.,TRBV4-1,TRBJ2-7,once,TGCGCCAGCAGCCAAGCTCCGGGAGCCTACGAGCAGTACTTC,CASSQAPGAYEQYF
.,TRBV2,TRBJ1-5,.,TGTGCCAGCAGTGAAGATCAAGGGGGCAATCAGCCCCAGCATTTT,CASSEDQGGNQPQHF
TRBD1,TRBV7-9,TRBJ1-1,once,TGTGCCAGCAGCCGGACAGGGGCCACTGAAGCTTTCTTT,CASSRTGATEAFF
TRBD1,TRBV5-8,TRBJ1-5,few,TGTGCCAGCAGCTTGGGGACAGGGATGGTCAATCAGCCCCAGCATTTT,CASSLGTGMVNQPQHF
.,TRBV13,TRBJ2-1,once,TGTGCCAGCAGCTTAGGGGTCAGGGGGGTCTACAATGAGCAGTTCTTC,CASSLGVRGVYNEQFF
TRBD2,TRBV5-1,TRBJ2-5,.,TGCGCCAGCAGCGGTAGGACTAGCGGCCAAGAGACCCAGTACTTC,CASSGRTSGQETQYF
.,TRBV30,TRBJ1-5,.,TGTGCCTCGGCAACTCCGGAGGAGTATAATCAGCCCCAGCATTTT,CASATPEEYNQPQHF
TRBD2,TRBV11-3,TRBJ2-5,.,TGTGCCAGCAGCCCGCCGGGACTAGTGGAGACCCAGTACTTC,CASSPPGLVETQYF
.,TRBV4-1,TRBJ1-1,.,TGCGCCAGCAGCCAAGATCGAGGGGGGGGAAGCACTGAAGCTTTCTTT,CASSQDRGGGSTEAFF
.,TRBV14,TRBJ1-1,.,TGTGCCAGCAGCCAATCCCCAGGGGCCACTGAAGCTTTCTTT,CASSQSPGATEAFF
TRBD1,TRBV19,TRBJ2-7,once,TGTGCCAGTAGTATCGGACAGGGGTCTTCGTACGAGCAGTACTTC,CASSIGQGSSYEQYF
TRBD1,TRBV19,TRBJ1-6,.,TGTGCCAGTAGTCCGACAGGGGGCTCACCCCTCCACTTT,CASSPTGGSPLHF
.,TRBV7-9,TRBJ2-1,.,TGTGCCAGCAGCTTATCTACTAGTGAGGAGCAGTTCTTC,CASSLSTSEEQFF
.,TRBV9,TRBJ1-2,.,TGTGCCAGCAGCGTAGCTGGGGGCGCATATGATGGCTACACCTTC,CASSVAGGAYDGYTF
.,TRBV30,TRBJ1-2,once,TGTGCCTGGAGCTCAACAGGGCCCTATGGCTACACCTTC,CAWSSTGPYGYTF
TRBD2,TRBV19,TRBJ2-7,.,TGTGCCAGTAGCCCAGGACTAGCGGGGTCCTACGAGCAGTACTTC,CASSPGLAGSYEQYF
.,TRBV27,TRBJ2-1,.,TGTGCCAGCAGTTTATACCGCGGGTCCTACAATGAGCAGTTCTTC,CASSLYRGSYNEQFF
.,TRBV5-8,TRBJ2-1,.,TGTGCCAGCAGCTCGGGGGACCGAATTCGGTTTGTGCAGTTCTTC,CASSSGDRIRFVQFF
TRBD1,TRBV7-9,TRBJ1-5,.,TGTGCCAGCAGTCCACAGGGGTCTTCGTATCAGCCCCAGCATTTT,CASSPQGSSYQPQHF
.,TRBV12-3/TRBV12-4,TRBJ1-4,.,TGTGCCAGCAGTTTATCCAGGGAAAAACTGTTTTTT,CASSLSREKLFF
.,TRBV12-3/TRBV12-4,TRBJ1-2,.,TGTGCCAGCATTCCCTCTCGTGGCTACACCTTC,CASIPSRGYTF
.,TRBV19,TRBJ1-1,.,TGTGCCAGTAGTATCAGGGCAGGGCGGAACACTGAAGCTTTCTTT,CASSIRAGRNTEAFF
.,TRBV15,TRBJ1-5,few,TGTGCCACCAGGGGCCCGGGACACTTTAGCAATCAGCCCCAGCATTTT,CATRGPGHFSNQPQHF
TRBD1,TRBV20-1,TRBJ2-7,.,TGCAGTGCTTCGGGACAGCGAAAGAGGTACTTC,CSASGQRKRYF
.,TRBV25-1,TRBJ2-1,.,TGTGCCAGCAAACTACTCGATCAGGGAACCATGATCTTC,CASKLLDQGTMIF
.,TRBV3-1/TRBV3-2,TRBJ1-6,.,TGTGCCAGCAGCCCCTCGGGGGGGAGCTCCTATAATTCACCCCTCCACTTT,CASSPSGGSSYNSPLHF
.,TRBV18,TRBJ2-3,.,TGTGCCAGCTCACCACCTAGTTTCCCCACAGATACGCAGTATTTT,CASSPPSFPTDTQYF
.,TRBV3-1/TRBV3-2,TRBJ1-3,.,TGTGCCAGCAGGGGGGCCAGGGAAGCTGGAAACACCATATATTTT,CASRGAREAGNTIYF
TRBD2,TRBV9,TRBJ2-1,.,TGTGCCAGCGCGGGACTAGCGGGACCAATGGGAAATGAGCAGTTCTTC,CASAGLAGPMGNEQFF
TRBD1,TRBV5-1,TRBJ1-4,.,TGCGCCAGCAGCTTGCGAATCCAACAGGGGATTAATGAAAAACTGTTTTTT,CASSLRIQQGINEKLFF
.,TRBV18,TRBJ2-7,.,TGTGCCAGCTCACCAATGAGGGGAGGCGAGCAGTACTTC,CASSPMRGGEQYF
.,TRBV9,TRBJ1-1,.,TGTGCCAGCAGCGTTCACGGGGGACTGAACACTGAAGCTTTCTTT,CASSVHGGLNTEAFF
.,TRBV7-9,TRBJ2-5,few,TGTGCCAGCAGCTTACAGACTCTCCAAGAGACCCAGTACTTC,CASSLQTLQETQYF
TRBD2,TRBV6-1,TRBJ2-2,.,TGTGCCAGCAGTGAACGTTTGCGGGGGGGCCCTGACACCGGGGAGCTGTTTTTT,CASSERLRGGPDTGELFF
TRBD1,TRBV7-2,TRBJ2-7,.,TGTGCCAGCAGCCCCACAGGAACAGGGGCTGAAGAGCAGTACTTC,CASSPTGTGAEEQYF
TRBD1,TRBV19,TRBJ1-1,once,TGTGCCAGTAGAGACGGACAGGGGGCTTGGACTGAAGCTTTCTTT,CASRDGQGAWTEAFF
TRBD1,TRBV12-5,TRBJ1-4,.,TGTGCTAGTGGTTTGGTAACCGGACAGGTAGATGAAAAACTGTTTTTT,CASGLVTGQVDEKLFF
TRBD2,TRBV6-5,TRBJ2-5,.,TGTGCCAGCAGAGGAGGACTAGCCTCTCAAGAGACCCAGTACTTC,CASRGGLASQETQYF
TRBD1,TRBV5-6,TRBJ1-6,.,TGTGCCAGCAGCTTGCTCGGACAGGGGGGCTCACCCCTCCACTTT,CASSLLGQGGSPLHF
.,TRBV11-2,TRBJ1-1,.,TGTGCCAGCAGCTTAAGGCAGGCAACGAACACTGAAGCTTTCTTT,CASSLRQATNTEAFF
TRBD1,TRBV5-1,TRBJ1-4,.,TGCGCCAGCAGTCTGGACAGGGCGGGAGAAAAACTGTTTTTT,CASSLDRAGEKLFF
.,TRBV25-1,TRBJ2-2,.,TGTGCCAGCGGACGGACAGAGACCGGGGAGCTGTTTTTT,CASGRTETGELFF
.,TRBV6-5,TRBJ2-1,.,TGTGCCAGCAGTTACTCGAGTAGGACTTACCTCAATGAGCAGTTCTTC,CASSYSSRTYLNEQFF
.,TRBV27,TRBJ2-7,many,TGTGCCAGCACTGAGATGGGGGGCGAGCAGTACTTC,CASTEMGGEQYF
TRBD1,TRBV10-3,TRBJ2-7,.,TGTGCCATCAGTCGGACAGGGGGCTCCTACGAGCAGTACTTC,CAISRTGGSYEQYF
.,TRBV7-6,TRBJ2-6,.,TGTGCCAGCAGCCGAGCCGGGGGAGGCCCTGGGGCCAACGTCCTGACTTTC,CASSRAGGGPGANVLTF
TRBD2,TRBV4-1,TRBJ2-7,.,TGCGCCAGCAGCCGAGGGACTAGCGGGGTCTCCTACGAGCAGTACTTC,CASSRGTSGVSYEQYF
.,TRBV4-2,TRBJ2-4,.,TGTGCCAGCAGCCAAGGTGCGGGAAATACTGGACTGTATGCCATTCAGTACTTC,CASSQGAGNTGLYAIQYF
.,TRBV5-6,TRBJ1-2,once,TGTGCCAGCAGCTTGGCCGCGCTCAAGAACTATGGCTACACCTTC,CASSLAALKNYGYTF
TRBD1,TRBV11-2,TRBJ1-1,once,TGTGCCAGCAGCTTAGGCACCAGGGGGGAAGCTTTCTTT,CASSLGTRGEAFF
.,TRBV11-2,TRBJ2-4,.,TGTGCCAGCAGCTCGTTAACGGACATTCAGTACTTC,CASSSLTDIQYF
.,TRBV4-1,TRBJ1-5,.,TGCGCCAGCAGCCAACTAGCCCTTCTAAGCAATCAGCCCCAGCATTTT,CASSQLALLSNQPQHF